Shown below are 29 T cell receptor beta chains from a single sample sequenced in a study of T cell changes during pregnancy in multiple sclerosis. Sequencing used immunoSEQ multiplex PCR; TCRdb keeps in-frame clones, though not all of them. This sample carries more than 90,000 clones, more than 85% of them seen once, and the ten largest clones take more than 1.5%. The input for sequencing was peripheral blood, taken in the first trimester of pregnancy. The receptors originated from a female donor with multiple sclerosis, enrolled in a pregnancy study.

The CDR3 coding sequence is TGTGCCAGCAGCCGTCCTTATGACAGGGTTACTGAGCAGTTCTTC. This encodes CASSRPYDRVTEQFF. This chain connects TRBV5-4 to TRBJ2-1; 7 bases are a match to TRBD1. Trimming at V came to 4 bases and at J to 9 bases, leaving 13 bases not matched to a gene. This CDR3 has 15 residues. Germline CDR1 SGHNT, CDR2 YYREEE (reference sequence).

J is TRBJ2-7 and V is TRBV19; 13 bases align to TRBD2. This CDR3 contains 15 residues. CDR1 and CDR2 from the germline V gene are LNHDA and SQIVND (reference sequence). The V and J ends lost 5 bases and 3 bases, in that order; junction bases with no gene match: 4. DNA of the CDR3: TGTGCCAGTAGTTGGGGGACTAGCGGGATCTACGAGCAGTACTTC. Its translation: CASSWGTSGIYEQYF.

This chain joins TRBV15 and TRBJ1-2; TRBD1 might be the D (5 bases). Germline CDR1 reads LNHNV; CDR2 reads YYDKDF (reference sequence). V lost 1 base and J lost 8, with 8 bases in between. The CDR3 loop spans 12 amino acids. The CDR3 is CATSRAGQGYTF. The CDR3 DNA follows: TGTGCCACCAGCAGAGCAGGGCAGGGCTACACCTTC.

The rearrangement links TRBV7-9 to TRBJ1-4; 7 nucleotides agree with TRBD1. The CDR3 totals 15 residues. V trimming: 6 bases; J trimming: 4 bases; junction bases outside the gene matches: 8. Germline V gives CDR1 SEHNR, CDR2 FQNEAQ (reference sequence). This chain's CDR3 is CASSAQGVFNEKLFF. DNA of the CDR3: TGTGCCAGCAGTGCCCAGGGGGTTTTTAATGAAAAACTGTTTTTT.

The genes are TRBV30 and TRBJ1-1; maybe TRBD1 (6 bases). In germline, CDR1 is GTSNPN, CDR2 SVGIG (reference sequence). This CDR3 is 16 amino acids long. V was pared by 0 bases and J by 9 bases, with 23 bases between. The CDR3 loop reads CAWSVLRGQPLQKAFF. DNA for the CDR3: TGTGCCTGGAGTGTATTAAGAGGACAGCCGCTTCAAAAAGCTTTCTTT. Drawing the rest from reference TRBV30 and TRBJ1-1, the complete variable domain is SQTIHQWPATLVQPVGSPLSLECTVEGTSNPNLYWYRQAAGRGLQLLFYSVGIGQISSEVPQNLSASRPQDRQFILSSKKLLLSDSGFYLCAWSVLRGQPLQKAFFGQGTRLTVV.

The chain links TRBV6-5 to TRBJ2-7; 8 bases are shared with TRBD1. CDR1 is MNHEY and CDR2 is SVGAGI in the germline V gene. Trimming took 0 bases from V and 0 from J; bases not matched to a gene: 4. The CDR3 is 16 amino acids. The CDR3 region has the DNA TGTGCCAGCAGTTACTCGATCGGGACAGGCTCCTACGAGCAGTACTTC. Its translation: CASSYSIGTGSYEQYF.

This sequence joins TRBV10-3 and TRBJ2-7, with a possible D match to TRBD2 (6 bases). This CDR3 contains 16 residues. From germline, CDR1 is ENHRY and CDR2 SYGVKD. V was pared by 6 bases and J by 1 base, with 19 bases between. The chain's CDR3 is CAISPRLVSGSYEQYF. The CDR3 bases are TGTGCCATCAGCCCTCGACTAGTATCCGGTTCCTACGAGCAGTACTTC.

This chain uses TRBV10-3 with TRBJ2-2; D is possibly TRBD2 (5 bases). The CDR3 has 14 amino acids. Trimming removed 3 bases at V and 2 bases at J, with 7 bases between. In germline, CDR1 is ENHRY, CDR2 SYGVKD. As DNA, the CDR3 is TGTGCCATCAGTGAACTAGAAAACACCGGGGAGCTGTTTTTT. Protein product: CAISELENTGELFF.

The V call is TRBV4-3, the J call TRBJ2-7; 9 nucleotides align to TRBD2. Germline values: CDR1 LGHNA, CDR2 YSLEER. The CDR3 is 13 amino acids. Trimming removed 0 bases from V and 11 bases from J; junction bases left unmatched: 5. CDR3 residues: CASSQDLEREEYF. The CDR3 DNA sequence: TGCGCCAGCAGCCAAGATCTGGAGCGGGAGGAGTACTTC.

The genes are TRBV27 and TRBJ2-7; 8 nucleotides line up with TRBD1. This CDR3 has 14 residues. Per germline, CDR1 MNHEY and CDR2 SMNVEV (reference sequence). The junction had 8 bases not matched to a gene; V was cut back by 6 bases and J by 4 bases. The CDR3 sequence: CASSPGTGGYEQYF. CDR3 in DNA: TGTGCCAGCAGCCCCGGGACAGGAGGTTACGAGCAGTACTTC.

The CDR3 protein is CASSMTGLPYEQYF. CDR3 DNA: TGTGCCAGTAGTATGACGGGACTACCTTACGAGCAGTACTTC. The chain employs TRBV19 and TRBJ2-7, with 7 bases aligning to TRBD2. The germline V gene has CDR1 LNHDA and CDR2 SQIVND (reference sequence). The length of the CDR3 is 14 residues. The V segment lost 3 bases and the J segment 4 bases; nucleotides outside the gene matches: 6.

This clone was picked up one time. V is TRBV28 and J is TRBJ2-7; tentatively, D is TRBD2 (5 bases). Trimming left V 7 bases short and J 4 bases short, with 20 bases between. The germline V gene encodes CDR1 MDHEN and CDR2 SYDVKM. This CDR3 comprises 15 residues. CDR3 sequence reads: CASNPIPPREYEQYF. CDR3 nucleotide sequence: TGTGCCAGCAACCCGATCCCTCCAAGGGAGTACGAGCAGTACTTC.

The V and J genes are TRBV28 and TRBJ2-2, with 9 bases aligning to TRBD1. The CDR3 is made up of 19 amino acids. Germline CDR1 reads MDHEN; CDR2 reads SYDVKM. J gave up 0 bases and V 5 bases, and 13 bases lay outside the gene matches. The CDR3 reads CASSLTGQGPESNTGELFF. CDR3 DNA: TGTGCCAGCAGTCTAACAGGACAGGGGCCGGAGTCGAACACCGGGGAGCTGTTTTTT.

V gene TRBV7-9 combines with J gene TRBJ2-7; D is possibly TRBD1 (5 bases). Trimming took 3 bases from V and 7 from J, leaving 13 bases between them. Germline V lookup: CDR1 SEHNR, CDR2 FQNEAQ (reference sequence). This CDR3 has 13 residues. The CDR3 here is CASSFQGEWEQYF. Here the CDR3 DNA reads TGTGCCAGCAGCTTTCAAGGGGAATGGGAGCAGTACTTC.

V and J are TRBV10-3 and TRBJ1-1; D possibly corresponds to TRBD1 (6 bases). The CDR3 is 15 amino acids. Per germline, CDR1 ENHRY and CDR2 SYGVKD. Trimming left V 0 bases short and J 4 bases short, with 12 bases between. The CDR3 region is CAISESGGAATEAFF. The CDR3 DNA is TGTGCCATCAGTGAGTCAGGGGGGGCTGCCACTGAAGCTTTCTTT.

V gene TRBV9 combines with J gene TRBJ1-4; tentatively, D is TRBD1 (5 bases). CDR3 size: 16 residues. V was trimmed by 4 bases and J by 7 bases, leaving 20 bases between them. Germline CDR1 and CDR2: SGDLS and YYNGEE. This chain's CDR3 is CASSLGTRGESEKLFF. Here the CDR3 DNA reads TGTGCCAGCAGCTTAGGGACCCGGGGGGAGAGTGAAAAACTGTTTTTT.

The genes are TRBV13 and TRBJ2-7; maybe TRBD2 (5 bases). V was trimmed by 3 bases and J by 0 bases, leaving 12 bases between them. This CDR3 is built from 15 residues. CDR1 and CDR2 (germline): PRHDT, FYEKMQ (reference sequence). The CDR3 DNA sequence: TGTGCCAGCAGCTTTGGAGGCGACGGCTCCTACGAGCAGTACTTC. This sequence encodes CASSFGGDGSYEQYF.

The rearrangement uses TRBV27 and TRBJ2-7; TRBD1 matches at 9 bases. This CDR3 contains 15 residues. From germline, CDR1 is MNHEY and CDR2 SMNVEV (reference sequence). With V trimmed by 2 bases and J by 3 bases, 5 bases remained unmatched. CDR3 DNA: TGTGCCAGCAGTTTAGTGGGGACAGGGTTCTACGAGCAGTACTTC. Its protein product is CASSLVGTGFYEQYF.

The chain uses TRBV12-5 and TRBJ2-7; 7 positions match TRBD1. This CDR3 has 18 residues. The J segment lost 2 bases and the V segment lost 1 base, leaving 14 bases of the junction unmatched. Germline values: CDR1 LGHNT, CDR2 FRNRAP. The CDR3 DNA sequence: TGTGCTAGTGGTTTGGACCCCTTCCTAGGGGGCCCTACCTACGAGCAGTACTTC. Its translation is CASGLDPFLGGPTYEQYF.

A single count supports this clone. CDR3 bases: TGTGCCAGCAGCCAGCCCAGGGGGGGACAGGGGGGCAATGAGCAGTTCTTC. Translating gives CASSQPRGGQGGNEQFF. The rearrangement links TRBV4-2 to TRBJ2-1; TRBD1 agrees at 11 bases. CDR1 is LGHNA, CDR2 YNFKEQ, per germline. The trim removed 3 bases at V and 6 bases at J, leaving 10 bases unmatched. The CDR3 consists of 17 residues.

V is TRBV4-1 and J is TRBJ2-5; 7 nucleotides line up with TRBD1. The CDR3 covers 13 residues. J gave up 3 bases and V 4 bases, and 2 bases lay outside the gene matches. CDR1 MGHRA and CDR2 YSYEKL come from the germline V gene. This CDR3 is CASSLGTEETQYF. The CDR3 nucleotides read TGCGCCAGCAGCCTTGGGACAGAAGAGACCCAGTACTTC.

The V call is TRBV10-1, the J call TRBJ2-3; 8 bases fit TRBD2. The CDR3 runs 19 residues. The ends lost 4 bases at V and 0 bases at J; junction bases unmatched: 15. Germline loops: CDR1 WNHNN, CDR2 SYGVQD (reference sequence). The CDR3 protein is CASSGLASAQKSSTDTQYF. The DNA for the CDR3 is TGCGCCAGCAGTGGACTAGCGTCCGCTCAGAAGTCTAGCACAGATACGCAGTATTTT.

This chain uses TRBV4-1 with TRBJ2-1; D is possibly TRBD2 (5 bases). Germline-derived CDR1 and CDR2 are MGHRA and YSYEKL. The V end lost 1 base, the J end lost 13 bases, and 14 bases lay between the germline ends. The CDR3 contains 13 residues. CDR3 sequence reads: CASSQGVVASQFF. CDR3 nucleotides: TGCGCCAGCAGCCAAGGAGTAGTGGCTAGCCAGTTCTTC.

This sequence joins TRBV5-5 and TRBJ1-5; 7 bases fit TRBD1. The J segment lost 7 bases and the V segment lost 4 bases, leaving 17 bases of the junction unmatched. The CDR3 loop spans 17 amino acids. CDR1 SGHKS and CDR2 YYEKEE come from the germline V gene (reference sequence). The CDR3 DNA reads TGTGCCAGCAGCCATGGACAGGAAAGGGGATTGGGGCAGCCCCAGCATTTT. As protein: CASSHGQERGLGQPQHF.

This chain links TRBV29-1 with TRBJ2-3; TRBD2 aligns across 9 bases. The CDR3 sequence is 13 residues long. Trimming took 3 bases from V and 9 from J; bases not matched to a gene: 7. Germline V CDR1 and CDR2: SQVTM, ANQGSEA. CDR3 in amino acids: CSVDLAGGGTQYF. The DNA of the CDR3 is TGCAGCGTTGATCTCGCGGGAGGGGGGACGCAGTATTTT.

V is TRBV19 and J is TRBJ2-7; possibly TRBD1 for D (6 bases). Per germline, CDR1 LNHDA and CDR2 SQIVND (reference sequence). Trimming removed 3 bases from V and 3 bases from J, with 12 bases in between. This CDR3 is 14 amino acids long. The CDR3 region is CASSIGTPLYEQYF. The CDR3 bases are TGTGCCAGTAGTATCGGGACACCACTCTACGAGCAGTACTTC.

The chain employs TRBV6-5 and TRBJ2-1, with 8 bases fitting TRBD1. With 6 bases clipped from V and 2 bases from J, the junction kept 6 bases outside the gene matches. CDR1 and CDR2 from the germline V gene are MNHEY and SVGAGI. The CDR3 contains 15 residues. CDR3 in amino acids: CASSRGLQTYNEQFF. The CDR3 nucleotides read TGTGCCAGCAGCAGGGGGCTGCAAACCTACAATGAGCAGTTCTTC.

DNA of the CDR3: TGTGCCAGTAATGAGGGACAGGGTTGGTATGGCTACACCTTC. It translates to CASNEGQGWYGYTF. The V and J genes are TRBV19 and TRBJ1-2; 9 nucleotides line up with TRBD1. With 7 bases clipped from V and 5 bases from J, the junction kept 8 bases outside the gene matches. Germline V gene data show CDR1 as LNHDA and CDR2 as SQIVND (reference sequence). The CDR3 sequence is 14 residues long.

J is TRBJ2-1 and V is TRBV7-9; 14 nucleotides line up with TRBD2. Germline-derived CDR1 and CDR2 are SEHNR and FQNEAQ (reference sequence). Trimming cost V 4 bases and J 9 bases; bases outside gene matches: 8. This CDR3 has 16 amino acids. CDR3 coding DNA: TGTGCCAGCAGCTGGCGAGGACTAGCGGGAGGCGGTGAGCAGTTCTTC. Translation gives CASSWRGLAGGGEQFF.